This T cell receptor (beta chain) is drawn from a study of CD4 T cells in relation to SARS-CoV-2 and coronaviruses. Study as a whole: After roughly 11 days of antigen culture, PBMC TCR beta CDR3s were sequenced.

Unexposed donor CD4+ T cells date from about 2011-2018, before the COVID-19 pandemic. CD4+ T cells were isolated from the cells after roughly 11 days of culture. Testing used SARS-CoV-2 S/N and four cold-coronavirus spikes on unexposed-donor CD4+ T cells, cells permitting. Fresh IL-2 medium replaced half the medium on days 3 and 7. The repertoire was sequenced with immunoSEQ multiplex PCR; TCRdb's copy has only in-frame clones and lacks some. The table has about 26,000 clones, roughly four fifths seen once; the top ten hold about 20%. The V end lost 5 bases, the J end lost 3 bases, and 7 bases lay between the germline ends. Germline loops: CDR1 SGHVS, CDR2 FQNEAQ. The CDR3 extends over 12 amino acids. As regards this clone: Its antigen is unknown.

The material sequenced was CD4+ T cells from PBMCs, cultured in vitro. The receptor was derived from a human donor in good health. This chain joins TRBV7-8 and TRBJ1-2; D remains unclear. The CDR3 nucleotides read TGTGCCAGCAGCCGGGGAGACTATGGCTACACCTTC. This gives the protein CASSRGDYGYTF. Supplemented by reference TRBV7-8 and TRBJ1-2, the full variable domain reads GAGVSQSPRYKVAKRGQDVALRCDPISGHVSLFWYQQALGQGPEFLTYFQNEAQLDKSGLPSDRFFAERPEGSVSTLKIQRTQQEDSAVYLCASSRGDYGYTFGSGTRLTVV.